These T cell receptor beta chains were read from a single sample in a study of somatic mutations in cytotoxic T cells in rheumatoid arthritis. Sequencing was performed with immunoSEQ multiplex PCR; in TCRdb, only in-frame clones are kept and a portion is missing. The table lists some 27,000 clones, just under 75% of them singletons, with roughly a tenth in the top ten. The material sequenced was CD8+ T cells sorted from blood. Receptors were obtained from a young woman in good health. The CDR3 runs from the conserved cysteine through the conserved F or W. Each record gives: J gene, clone size, D gene, V gene, CDR3 protein, CDR3 DNA. D genes are given only for firm matches. Some rows have no size entry. The others give once, few or many, or a class for an expanded clone.

J gene: TRBJ1-5; clone size: NA; D gene: NA; V gene: TRBV7-6; CDR3 protein: CASSLAGSLHSNQPQHF; CDR3 DNA: TGTGCCAGCAGCTTAGCGGGCAGTCTGCATAGCAATCAGCCCCAGCATTTT
J gene: TRBJ1-1; clone size: NA; D gene: TRBD1; V gene: TRBV2; CDR3 protein: CASGTGDGTEAFF; CDR3 DNA: TGTGCCAGCGGGACAGGGGACGGCACTGAAGCTTTCTTT
J gene: TRBJ1-1; clone size: once; D gene: TRBD1; V gene: TRBV6-1; CDR3 protein: CASSDHRGMNTEAFF; CDR3 DNA: TGTGCCAGCAGTGATCACAGGGGGATGAACACTGAAGCTTTCTTT
J gene: TRBJ1-1; clone size: NA; D gene: NA; V gene: TRBV5-1; CDR3 protein: CASSLDEMNTEAFF; CDR3 DNA: TGCGCCAGCAGCTTGGATGAGATGAACACTGAAGCTTTCTTT
J gene: TRBJ2-3; clone size: NA; D gene: NA; V gene: TRBV28; CDR3 protein: CASSPTDTQYF; CDR3 DNA: TGTGCCAGCAGCCCAACAGATACGCAGTATTTT
J gene: TRBJ1-3; clone size: NA; D gene: NA; V gene: TRBV4-1; CDR3 protein: CASSQGRSTLTGRGNTIYF; CDR3 DNA: TGCGCCAGCAGCCAAGGAAGGTCGACCCTTACGGGGCGTGGAAACACCATATATTTT
J gene: TRBJ2-7; clone size: NA; D gene: TRBD2; V gene: TRBV6-1; CDR3 protein: CASSEPSGSYEQYF; CDR3 DNA: TGTGCCAGCAGTGAACCTAGCGGGAGCTACGAGCAGTACTTC
J gene: TRBJ1-1; clone size: NA; D gene: NA; V gene: TRBV28; CDR3 protein: CASSFLGGGTEAFF; CDR3 DNA: TGTGCCAGCAGTTTCCTAGGGGGAGGGACTGAAGCTTTCTTT
J gene: TRBJ1-1; clone size: once; D gene: TRBD1; V gene: TRBV6-1; CDR3 protein: CARQGVRAFF; CDR3 DNA: TGTGCCCGACAGGGGGTACGGGCTTTCTTT
J gene: TRBJ1-1; clone size: NA; D gene: NA; V gene: TRBV27; CDR3 protein: CATPGEGRTMNTEAFF; CDR3 DNA: TGTGCCACCCCGGGTGAGGGGCGCACCATGAACACTGAAGCTTTCTTT
J gene: TRBJ1-2; clone size: NA; D gene: NA; V gene: TRBV19; CDR3 protein: CASSTEGYTNYGYTF; CDR3 DNA: TGTGCCAGTAGTACGGAGGGGTATACTAACTATGGCTACACCTTC
J gene: TRBJ2-7; clone size: NA; D gene: NA; V gene: TRBV27; CDR3 protein: CASSSGIGSEQYF; CDR3 DNA: TGTGCCAGCAGTTCAGGGATAGGCTCCGAGCAGTACTTC
J gene: TRBJ2-1; clone size: once; D gene: NA; V gene: TRBV5-4; CDR3 protein: CASSFGGALYNEQFF; CDR3 DNA: TGTGCCAGCAGCTTCGGGGGAGCCCTGTACAATGAGCAGTTCTTC
J gene: TRBJ1-3; clone size: NA; D gene: NA; V gene: TRBV11-2; CDR3 protein: CASSPGTFLAGNTIYF; CDR3 DNA: TGTGCCAGCAGCCCAGGGACTTTTCTAGCGGGAAACACCATATATTTT
J gene: TRBJ2-7; clone size: NA; D gene: TRBD2; V gene: TRBV19; CDR3 protein: CASSIGPSGYEQYF; CDR3 DNA: TGTGCCAGTAGTATAGGGCCTAGCGGCTACGAGCAGTACTTC
J gene: TRBJ2-1; clone size: NA; D gene: TRBD2; V gene: TRBV19; CDR3 protein: CASCYGTSCNEQFF; CDR3 DNA: TGTGCCAGCTGCTATGGGACTAGCTGCAATGAGCAGTTCTTC
J gene: TRBJ2-3; clone size: NA; D gene: NA; V gene: TRBV28; CDR3 protein: CASSLEVASTDTQYF; CDR3 DNA: TGTGCCAGCAGTTTAGAGGTAGCGTCGACAGATACGCAGTATTTT
J gene: TRBJ1-1; clone size: few; D gene: TRBD1; V gene: TRBV7-3; CDR3 protein: CASSLWDRGEAFF; CDR3 DNA: TGTGCCAGCAGCTTATGGGACAGGGGTGAAGCTTTCTTT
J gene: TRBJ1-1; clone size: NA; D gene: TRBD1; V gene: TRBV7-9; CDR3 protein: CASSLVGQGNTEAFF; CDR3 DNA: TGTGCCAGCAGCTTAGTGGGACAGGGGAACACTGAAGCTTTCTTT
J gene: TRBJ1-5; clone size: NA; D gene: TRBD1; V gene: TRBV27; CDR3 protein: CASMPTTGAQPQHF; CDR3 DNA: TGTGCCAGCATGCCTACCACAGGGGCCCAGCCCCAGCATTTT
J gene: TRBJ1-6; clone size: NA; D gene: NA; V gene: TRBV13; CDR3 protein: CASSPVRSYNSPLHF; CDR3 DNA: TGTGCCAGCAGCCCTGTGCGGTCCTATAATTCACCCCTCCACTTT
J gene: TRBJ2-1; clone size: NA; D gene: TRBD2; V gene: TRBV29-1; CDR3 protein: CSVRGLAGSNEQFF; CDR3 DNA: TGCAGCGTCCGGGGACTAGCGGGGTCCAATGAGCAGTTCTTC
J gene: TRBJ2-7; clone size: NA; D gene: NA; V gene: TRBV7-6; CDR3 protein: CASSPGSREQYF; CDR3 DNA: TGTGCCAGCAGCCCCGGATCGAGGGAGCAGTACTTC
J gene: TRBJ1-2; clone size: NA; D gene: NA; V gene: TRBV25-1; CDR3 protein: CASRRLGDRGYTF; CDR3 DNA: TGTGCCAGCAGGAGACTAGGGGATCGGGGCTACACCTTC
J gene: TRBJ2-1; clone size: NA; D gene: NA; V gene: TRBV19; CDR3 protein: CASSIAPGRSSYNEQFF; CDR3 DNA: TGTGCCAGTAGTATAGCGCCGGGCAGAAGCTCCTACAATGAGCAGTTCTTC
J gene: TRBJ1-1; clone size: few; D gene: NA; V gene: TRBV4-1; CDR3 protein: CASSQGERATFF; CDR3 DNA: TGCGCCAGCAGCCAAGGTGAGAGGGCAACTTTCTTT